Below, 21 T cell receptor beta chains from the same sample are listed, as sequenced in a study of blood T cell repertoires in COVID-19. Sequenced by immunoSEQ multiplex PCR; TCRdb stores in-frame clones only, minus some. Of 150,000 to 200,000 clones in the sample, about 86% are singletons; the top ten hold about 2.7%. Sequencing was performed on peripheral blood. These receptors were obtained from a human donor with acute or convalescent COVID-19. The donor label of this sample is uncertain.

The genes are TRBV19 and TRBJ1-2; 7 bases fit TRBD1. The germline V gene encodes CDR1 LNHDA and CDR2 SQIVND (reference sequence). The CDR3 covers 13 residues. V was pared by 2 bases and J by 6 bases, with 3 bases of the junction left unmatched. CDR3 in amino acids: CASSIQGGNGYTF. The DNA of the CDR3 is TGTGCCAGTAGTATACAAGGGGGCAATGGCTACACCTTC.

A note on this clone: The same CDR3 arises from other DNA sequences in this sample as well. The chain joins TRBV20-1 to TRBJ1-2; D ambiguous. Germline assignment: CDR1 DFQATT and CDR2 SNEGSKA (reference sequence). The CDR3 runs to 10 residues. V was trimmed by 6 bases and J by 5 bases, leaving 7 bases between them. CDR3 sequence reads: CSARSYGYTF. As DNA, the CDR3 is TGCAGTGCCCGGAGTTATGGCTACACCTTC.

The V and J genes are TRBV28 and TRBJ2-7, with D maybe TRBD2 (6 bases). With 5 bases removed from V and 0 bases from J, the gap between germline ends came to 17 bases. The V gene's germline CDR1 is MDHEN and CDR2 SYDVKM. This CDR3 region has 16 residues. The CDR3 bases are TGTGCCAGCAGTGCCCCAATAGCGGCCACCTCCTACGAGCAGTACTTC. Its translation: CASSAPIAATSYEQYF.

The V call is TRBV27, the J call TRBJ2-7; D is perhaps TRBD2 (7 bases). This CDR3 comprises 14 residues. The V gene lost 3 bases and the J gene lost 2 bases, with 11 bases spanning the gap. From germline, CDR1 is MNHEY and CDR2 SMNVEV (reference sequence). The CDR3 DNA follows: TGTGCCAGCAGTTTCGACGGGGGGCCCTACGAGCAGTACTTC. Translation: CASSFDGGPYEQYF.

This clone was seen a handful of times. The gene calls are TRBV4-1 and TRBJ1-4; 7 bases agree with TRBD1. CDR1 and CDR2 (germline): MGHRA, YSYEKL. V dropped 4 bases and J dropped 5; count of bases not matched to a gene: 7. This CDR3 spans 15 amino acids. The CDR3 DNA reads TGCGCCAGCAGCCGATCCGGGACAGAGAATGAAAAACTGTTTTTT. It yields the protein CASSRSGTENEKLFF.

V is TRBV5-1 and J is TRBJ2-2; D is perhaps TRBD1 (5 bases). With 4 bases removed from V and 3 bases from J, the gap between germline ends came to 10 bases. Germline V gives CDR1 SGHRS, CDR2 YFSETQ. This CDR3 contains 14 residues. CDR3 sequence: CASSPIGDTGELFF. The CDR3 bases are TGCGCCAGCAGCCCTATAGGGGACACCGGGGAGCTGTTTTTT.

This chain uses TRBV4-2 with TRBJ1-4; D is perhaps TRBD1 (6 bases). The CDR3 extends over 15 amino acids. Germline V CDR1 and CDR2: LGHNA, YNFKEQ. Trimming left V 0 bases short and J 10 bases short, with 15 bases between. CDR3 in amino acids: CASSQDPAGVAKLFF. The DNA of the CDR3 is TGTGCCAGCAGCCAAGATCCCGCAGGGGTGGCAAAACTGTTTTTT.

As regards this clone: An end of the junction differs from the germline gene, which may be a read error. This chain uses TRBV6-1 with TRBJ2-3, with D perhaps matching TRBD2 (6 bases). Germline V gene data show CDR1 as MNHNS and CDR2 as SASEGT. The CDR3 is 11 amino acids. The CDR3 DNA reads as TGTGCCAGCAGTGAAGCCAGGGTGGAGGGTTTT. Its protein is CASSEARVEGF.

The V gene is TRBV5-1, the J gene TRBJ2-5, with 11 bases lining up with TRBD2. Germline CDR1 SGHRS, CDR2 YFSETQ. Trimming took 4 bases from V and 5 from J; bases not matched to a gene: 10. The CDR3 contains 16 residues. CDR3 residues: CASSPTSGGPRETQYF. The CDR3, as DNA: TGCGCCAGCAGCCCCACTAGCGGGGGCCCTCGGGAGACCCAGTACTTC.

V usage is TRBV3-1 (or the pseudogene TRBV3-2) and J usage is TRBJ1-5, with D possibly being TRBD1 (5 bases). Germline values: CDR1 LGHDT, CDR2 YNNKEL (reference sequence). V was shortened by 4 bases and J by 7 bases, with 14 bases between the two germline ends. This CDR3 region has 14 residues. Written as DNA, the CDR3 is TGTGCCAGCAGCCCTAAGACAGCGGGGCAGCCCCAGCATTTT. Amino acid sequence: CASSPKTAGQPQHF.

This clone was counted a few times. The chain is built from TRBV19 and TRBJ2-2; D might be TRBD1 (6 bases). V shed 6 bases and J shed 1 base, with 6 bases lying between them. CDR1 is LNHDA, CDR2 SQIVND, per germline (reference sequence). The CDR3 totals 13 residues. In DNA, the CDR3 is TGTGCCAGTAGGACAGGGAACACCGGGGAGCTGTTTTTT. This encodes CASRTGNTGELFF.

CDR3 sequence (DNA): TGTGCCAGCAGCCAAGATCGGGAAGCCTGGACTGAAGCTTTCTTT. Translated: CASSQDREAWTEAFF. V usage is TRBV3-1 (or the pseudogene TRBV3-2) and J usage is TRBJ1-1; D is undetermined. The CDR3 spans 15 residues. The V end was cut by 0 bases, the J end by 5 bases, with 13 bases between. Germline V CDR1 and CDR2: LGHDT, YNNKEL (reference sequence).

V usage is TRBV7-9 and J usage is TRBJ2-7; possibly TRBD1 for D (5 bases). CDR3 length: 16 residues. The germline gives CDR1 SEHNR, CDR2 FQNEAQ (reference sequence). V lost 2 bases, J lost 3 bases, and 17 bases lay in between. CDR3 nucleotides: TGTGCCAGCAGCTTAAGTCTGGACACTGGAAACTACGAGCAGTACTTC. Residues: CASSLSLDTGNYEQYF.

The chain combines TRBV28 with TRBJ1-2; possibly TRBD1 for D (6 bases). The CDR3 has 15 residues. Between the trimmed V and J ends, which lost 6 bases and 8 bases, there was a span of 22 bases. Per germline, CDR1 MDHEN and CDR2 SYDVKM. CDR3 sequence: CASRNQAGASRGYTF. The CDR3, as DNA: TGTGCCAGCAGAAATCAGGCGGGGGCGAGTCGAGGCTACACCTTC.

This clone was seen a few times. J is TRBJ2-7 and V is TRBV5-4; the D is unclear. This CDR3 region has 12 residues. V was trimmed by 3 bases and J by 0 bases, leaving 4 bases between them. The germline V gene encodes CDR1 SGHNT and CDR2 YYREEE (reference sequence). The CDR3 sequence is CASSSSSYEQYF. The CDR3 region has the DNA TGTGCCAGCAGCTCGAGCTCCTACGAGCAGTACTTC.

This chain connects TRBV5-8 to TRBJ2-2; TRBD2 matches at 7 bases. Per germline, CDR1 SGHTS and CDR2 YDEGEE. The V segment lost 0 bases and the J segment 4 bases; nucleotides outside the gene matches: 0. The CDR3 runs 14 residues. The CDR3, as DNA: TGTGCCAGCAGCTTGGCGGGGGGCACCGGGGAGCTGTTTTTT. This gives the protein CASSLAGGTGELFF.

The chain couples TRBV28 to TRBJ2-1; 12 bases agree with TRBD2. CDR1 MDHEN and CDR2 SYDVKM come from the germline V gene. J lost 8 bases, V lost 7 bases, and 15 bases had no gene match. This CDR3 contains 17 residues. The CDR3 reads CASTLRLAGGLVDEQFF. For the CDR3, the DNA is TGTGCCAGCACCCTGAGGCTAGCGGGGGGGCTTGTCGATGAGCAGTTCTTC.

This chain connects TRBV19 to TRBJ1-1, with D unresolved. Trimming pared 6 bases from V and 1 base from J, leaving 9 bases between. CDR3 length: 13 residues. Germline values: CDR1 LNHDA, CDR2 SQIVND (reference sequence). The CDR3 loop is CASRRRENTEAFF. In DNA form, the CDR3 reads TGTGCCAGTAGGAGGAGAGAGAACACTGAAGCTTTCTTT.

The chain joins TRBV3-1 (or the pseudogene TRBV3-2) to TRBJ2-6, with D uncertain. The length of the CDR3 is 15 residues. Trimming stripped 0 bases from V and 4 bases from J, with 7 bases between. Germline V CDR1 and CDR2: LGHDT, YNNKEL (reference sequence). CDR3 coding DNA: TGTGCCAGCAGCCAAGATAGTTGGGGGGCCAACGTCCTGACTTTC. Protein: CASSQDSWGANVLTF.

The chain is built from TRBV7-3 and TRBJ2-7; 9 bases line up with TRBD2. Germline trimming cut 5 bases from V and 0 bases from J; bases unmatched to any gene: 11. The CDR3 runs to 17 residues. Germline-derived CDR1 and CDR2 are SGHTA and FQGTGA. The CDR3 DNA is TGTGCCAGCAGCCTGAGGACTAGCGCGCGCTTCTCCTACGAGCAGTACTTC. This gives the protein CASSLRTSARFSYEQYF.

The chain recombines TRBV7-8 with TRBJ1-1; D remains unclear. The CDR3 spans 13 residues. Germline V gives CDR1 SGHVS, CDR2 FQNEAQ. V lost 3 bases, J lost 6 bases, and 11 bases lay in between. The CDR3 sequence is CASSFREESEAFF. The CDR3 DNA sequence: TGTGCCAGCAGCTTTAGAGAAGAATCTGAAGCTTTCTTT.